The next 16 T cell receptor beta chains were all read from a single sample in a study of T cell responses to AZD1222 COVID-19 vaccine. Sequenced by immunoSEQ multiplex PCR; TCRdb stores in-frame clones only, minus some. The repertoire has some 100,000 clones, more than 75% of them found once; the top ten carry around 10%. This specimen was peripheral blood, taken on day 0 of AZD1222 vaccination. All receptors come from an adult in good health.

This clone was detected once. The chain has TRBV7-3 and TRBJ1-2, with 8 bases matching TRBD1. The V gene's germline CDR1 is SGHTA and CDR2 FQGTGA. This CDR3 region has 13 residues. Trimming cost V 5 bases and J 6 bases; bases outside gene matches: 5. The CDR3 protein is CASSPNRGNGYTF. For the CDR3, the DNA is TGTGCCAGCAGCCCCAACAGGGGGAATGGCTACACCTTC.

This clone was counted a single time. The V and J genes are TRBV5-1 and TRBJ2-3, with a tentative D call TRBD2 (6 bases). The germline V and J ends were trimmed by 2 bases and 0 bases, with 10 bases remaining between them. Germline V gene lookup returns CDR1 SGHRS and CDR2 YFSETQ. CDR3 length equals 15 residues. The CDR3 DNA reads TGCGCCAGCAGCTTTAGCGGTACTAGCACAGATACGCAGTATTTT. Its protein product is CASSFSGTSTDTQYF.

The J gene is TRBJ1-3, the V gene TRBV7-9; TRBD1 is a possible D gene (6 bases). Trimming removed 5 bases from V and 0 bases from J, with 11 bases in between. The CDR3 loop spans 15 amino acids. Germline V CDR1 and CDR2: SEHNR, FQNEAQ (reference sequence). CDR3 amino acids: CASSKQGTSGNTIYF. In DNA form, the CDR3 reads TGTGCCAGCAGCAAACAGGGTACCTCTGGAAACACCATATATTTT.

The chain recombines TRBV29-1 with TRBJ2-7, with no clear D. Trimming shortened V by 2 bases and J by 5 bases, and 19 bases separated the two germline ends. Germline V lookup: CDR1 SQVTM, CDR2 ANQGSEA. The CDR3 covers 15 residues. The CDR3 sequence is CSVEPSRICPHEQYF. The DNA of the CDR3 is TGCAGCGTTGAACCCTCACGAATTTGCCCCCACGAGCAGTACTTC.

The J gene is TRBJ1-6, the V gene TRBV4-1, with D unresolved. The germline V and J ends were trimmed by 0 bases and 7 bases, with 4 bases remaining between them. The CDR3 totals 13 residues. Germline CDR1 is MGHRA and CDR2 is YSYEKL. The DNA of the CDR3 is TGCGCCAGCAGCCAAGAGGAGAATTCACCCCTCCACTTT. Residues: CASSQEENSPLHF.

Written as DNA, the CDR3 is TGTGCCAGTATCCTCAACCCAGGGGGCACCGGGGAGCTGTTTTTT. Amino acids: CASILNPGGTGELFF. The gene calls are TRBV19 and TRBJ2-2, with 7 positions matching TRBD1. With V trimmed by 7 bases and J by 4 bases, 9 bases remained unmatched. CDR1 is LNHDA and CDR2 is SQIVND in the germline V gene (reference sequence). This CDR3 is built from 15 residues.

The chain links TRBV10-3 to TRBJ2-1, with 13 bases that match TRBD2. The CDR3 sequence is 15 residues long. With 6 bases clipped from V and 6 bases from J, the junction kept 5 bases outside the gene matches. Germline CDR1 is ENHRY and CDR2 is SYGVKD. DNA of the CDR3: TGTGCCATCAGCCGGACTAGCGGGAGATCCAATGAGCAGTTCTTC. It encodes CAISRTSGRSNEQFF.

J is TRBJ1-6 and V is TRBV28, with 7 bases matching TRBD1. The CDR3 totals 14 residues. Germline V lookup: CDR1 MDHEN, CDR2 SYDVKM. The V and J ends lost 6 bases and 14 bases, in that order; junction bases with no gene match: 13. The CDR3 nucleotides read TGTGCCAGCAGAAACAGGGGAGCTCCTATGGCCCTCCACTTT. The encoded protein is CASRNRGAPMALHF. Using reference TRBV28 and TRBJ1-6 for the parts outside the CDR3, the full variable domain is DVKVTQSSRYLVKRTGEKVFLECVQDMDHENMFWYRQDPGLGLRLIYFSYDVKMKEKGDIPEGYSVSREKKERFSLILESASTNQTSMYLCASRNRGAPMALHFGNGTRLTVT.

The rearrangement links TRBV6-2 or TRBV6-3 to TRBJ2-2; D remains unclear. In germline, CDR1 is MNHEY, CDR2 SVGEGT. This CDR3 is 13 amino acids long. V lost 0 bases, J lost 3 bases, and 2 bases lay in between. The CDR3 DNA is TGTGCCAGCAGTTACTCATACACCGGGGAGCTGTTTTTT. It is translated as CASSYSYTGELFF.

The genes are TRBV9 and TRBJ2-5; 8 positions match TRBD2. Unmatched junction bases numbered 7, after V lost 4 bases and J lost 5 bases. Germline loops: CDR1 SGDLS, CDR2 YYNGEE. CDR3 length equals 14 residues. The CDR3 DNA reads TGTGCCAGCAGCCCGTTAGCGGGATTCGAGACCCAGTACTTC. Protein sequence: CASSPLAGFETQYF.

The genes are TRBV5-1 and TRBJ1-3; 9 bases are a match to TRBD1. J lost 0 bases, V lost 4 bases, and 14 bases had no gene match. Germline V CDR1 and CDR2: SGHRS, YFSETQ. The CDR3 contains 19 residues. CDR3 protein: CASSRSGTGSFGSGNTIYF. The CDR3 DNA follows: TGCGCCAGCAGCCGTTCGGGGACAGGGAGCTTTGGCTCTGGAAACACCATATATTTT.

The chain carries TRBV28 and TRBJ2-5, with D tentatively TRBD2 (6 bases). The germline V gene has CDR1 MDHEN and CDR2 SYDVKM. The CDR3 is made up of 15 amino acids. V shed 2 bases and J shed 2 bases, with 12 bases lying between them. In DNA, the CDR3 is TGTGCCAGCAGTTTACCCAGACTAGTGCAAGAGACCCAGTACTTC. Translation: CASSLPRLVQETQYF.

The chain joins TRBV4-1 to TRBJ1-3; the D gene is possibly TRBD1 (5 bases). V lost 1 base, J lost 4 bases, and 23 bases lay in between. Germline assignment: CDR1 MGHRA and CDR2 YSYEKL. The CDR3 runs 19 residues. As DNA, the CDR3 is TGCGCCAGCAGCCAAGTGGACCGAGGGACTTCGGCAGAAGGAAACACCATATATTTT. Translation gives CASSQVDRGTSAEGNTIYF.

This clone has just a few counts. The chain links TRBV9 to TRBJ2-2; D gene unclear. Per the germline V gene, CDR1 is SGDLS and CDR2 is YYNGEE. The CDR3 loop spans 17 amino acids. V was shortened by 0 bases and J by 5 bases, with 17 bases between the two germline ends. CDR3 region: CASSVGSRAQRTGELFF. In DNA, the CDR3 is TGTGCCAGCAGCGTAGGGTCACGGGCCCAGAGAACCGGGGAGCTGTTTTTT.

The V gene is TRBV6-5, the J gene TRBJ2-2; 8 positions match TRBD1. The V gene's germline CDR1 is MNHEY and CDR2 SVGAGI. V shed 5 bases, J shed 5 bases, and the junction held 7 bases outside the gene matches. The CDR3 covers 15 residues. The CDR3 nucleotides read TGTGCCAGCAGTCAGGACAGGGAGTTTACCGGGGAGCTGTTTTTT. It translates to CASSQDREFTGELFF.

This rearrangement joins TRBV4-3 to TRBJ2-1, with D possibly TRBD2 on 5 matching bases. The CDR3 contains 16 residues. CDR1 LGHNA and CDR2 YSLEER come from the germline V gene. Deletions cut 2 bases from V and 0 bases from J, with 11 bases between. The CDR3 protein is CASSQTGVSSYNEQFF. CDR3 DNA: TGCGCCAGCAGCCAAACCGGGGTCAGCTCCTACAATGAGCAGTTCTTC.